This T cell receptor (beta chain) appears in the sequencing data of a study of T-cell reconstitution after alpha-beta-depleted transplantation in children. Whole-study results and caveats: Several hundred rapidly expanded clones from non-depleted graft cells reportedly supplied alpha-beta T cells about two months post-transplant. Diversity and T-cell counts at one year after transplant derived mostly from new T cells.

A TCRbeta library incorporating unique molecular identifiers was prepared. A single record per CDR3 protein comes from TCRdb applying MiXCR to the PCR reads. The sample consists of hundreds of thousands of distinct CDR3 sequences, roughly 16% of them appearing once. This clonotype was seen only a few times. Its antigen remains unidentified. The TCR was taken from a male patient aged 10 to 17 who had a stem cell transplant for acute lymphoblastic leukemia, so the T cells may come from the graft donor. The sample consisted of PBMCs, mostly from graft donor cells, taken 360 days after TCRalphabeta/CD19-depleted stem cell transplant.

The CDR3 DNA is TGTGCCAGCAGTCGAGGGGGAGCCAAAAACATTCAGTACTTC. It translates to CASSRGGAKNIQYF. This chain uses TRBV12-3 or TRBV12-4 with TRBJ2-4; a weak D match, TRBD1 (6 bases). The V end lost 5 bases, the J end lost 0 bases, and 8 bases lay between the germline ends. The CDR3 extends over 14 amino acids.